This TCR beta chain appears in the sequencing data of a study of blood T cell repertoires in COVID-19. Overall study context: The United States, Italy and Spain supplied acute and convalescent COVID-19 samples. Nucleic acid was either cDNA or gDNA, and it came from T cells, B-cell-depleted T cells, or PBMCs.

Under the authors' procedure: Reference gene primer amplification gave nucleated cell count estimates. Data came from immunoSEQ multiplex PCR; TCRdb stores just in-frame clones and leaves some out. D and trimming come from the DNA, and the V and J calls and clone size come from that table. The sample has about 93,000 clones, 80% seen once. This clone showed up just once. J lost 2 bases, V lost 4 bases, and 1 base had no gene match. The CDR3 contains 14 residues. Germline assignment: CDR1 KGHDR and CDR2 SFDVKD. This receptor was obtained from a human donor in a cohort sampled during active COVID-19. Material: peripheral blood. V is TRBV24-1 and J is TRBJ1-3; 7 bases are a match to TRBD1. CDR3 region: CATSEGTAGNTIYF. The CDR3 nucleotides read TGTGCCACCAGTGAAGGGACAGCTGGAAACACCATATATTTT.